These 27 T cell receptor beta chains were all obtained from the same sample, sequenced in a study of T cells in Graves' hyperthyroidism and ophthalmopathy. TCR beta CDR3 regions were amplified from RNA. A set of HTBI primers served as the primers for a first-round RT-PCR of the TCR CDR3. Via MiXCR, TCRdb re-called the multiplex PCR reads, giving one row per CDR3 protein. The sample holds about 260,000 distinct CDR3 sequences, about 17% seen once. Sample: blood. The receptors derive from a woman aged 18-29 years with Graves' ophthalmopathy.

This clonotype was detected ten times or more. The chain has TRBV2 and TRBJ2-3, with a weak D call TRBD1 (8 bases). Trimming shortened V by 5 bases and J by 4 bases, and 13 bases separated the two germline ends. The CDR3 consists of 14 residues. The germline gives CDR1 SNHLY, CDR2 FYNNEI. The chain's CDR3 is CASSRTGRADTQYF. The CDR3 nucleotides are TGTGCCAGCAGTAGGACAGGGAGGGCAGATACGCAGTATTTT.

This clonotype was recorded many times. The genes are TRBV4-1 and TRBJ1-1; D may be TRBD1 (5 bases). V lost 1 base and J 2 bases, leaving 20 bases between the germline ends. Germline assignment: CDR1 MGHRA and CDR2 YSYEKL. This CDR3 comprises 18 residues. CDR3 nucleotides: TGCGCCAGCAGCCAAGTAAGGGGTCGGCGGACGGTCAACACTGAAGCTTTCTTT. Its protein is CASSQVRGRRTVNTEAFF.

This clonotype showed up many times. The chain couples TRBV19 to TRBJ1-3; weak D call: TRBD1 (6 bases). The CDR3 extends over 16 amino acids. The germline CDR1 and CDR2 sequences are LNHDA and SQIVND (reference sequence). V was trimmed by 4 bases and J by 5 bases, leaving 18 bases between them. The CDR3 DNA follows: TGTGCCAGTAGTACGACTACGGGACACCGTAGAAACACCATATATTTT. Translating it yields CASSTTTGHRRNTIYF.

CDR3 sequence (DNA): TGTGCCAGCAGTTTAGAGGGGACAGGCAAGTCTATATATGAGCAGTTCTTC. Translation: CASSLEGTGKSIYEQFF. This rearrangement joins TRBV28 to TRBJ2-1; TRBD1 agrees at 8 bases. The CDR3 is 17 residues long. Trimming removed 2 bases from V and 8 bases from J; junction bases left unmatched: 14. Germline V gene lookup returns CDR1 MDHEN and CDR2 SYDVKM.

This chain connects TRBV9 to TRBJ1-4, with 10 bases matching TRBD1. Trimming removed 4 bases from V and 7 bases from J; junction bases left unmatched: 7. CDR3 length: 15 amino acids. Germline CDR1 reads SGDLS; CDR2 reads YYNGEE. CDR3 sequence (DNA): TGTGCCAGCAGCCTGAGGACAGGGGGGATTGAAAAACTGTTTTTT. Its translation: CASSLRTGGIEKLFF.

As regards this clonotype: One end of the junction does not line up with germline, which may come from a read error. The chain couples TRBV7-3 to TRBJ2-2; TRBD2 is a possible D gene (5 bases). CDR1 is SGHTA, CDR2 FQGTGA, per germline. The CDR3 spans 14 residues. CDR3 residues: CASSLVGVNGELVF. In nucleotides, the CDR3 is TGTGCCAGCAGCTTAGTTGGCGTTAACGGGGAGCTGGTTTTT.

This clonotype came up a few times. V gene TRBV5-6 combines with J gene TRBJ1-1; D is possibly TRBD1 (6 bases). Germline-derived CDR1 and CDR2 are SGHDT and YYEEEE. V was shortened by 4 bases and J by 5 bases, with 15 bases between the two germline ends. The CDR3 is 14 residues long. The CDR3 protein is CASSAGHGNTEAFF. DNA of the CDR3: TGTGCCAGCAGCGCGGGACACGGGAATACTGAAGCTTTCTTT.

Of note for this clonotype: A read error may explain this, as a much larger clone is one base away. This CDR3 is missing its conserved last phenylalanine or tryptophan, likely due to a read error. The rearrangement uses TRBV3-1 and TRBJ1-1; TRBD1 is a possible D gene (6 bases). The CDR3 is 16 residues long. Trimming shortened V by 4 bases and J by 1 base, and 16 bases separated the two germline ends. Germline lookup yields CDR1 LGHDT and CDR2 YNNKEL (reference sequence). In nucleotides, the CDR3 is TGTGCCAGCAGCCCCGGGGAGGGGGAAACGAACACTGAAGCTTTCTCT. It specifies CASSPGEGETNTEAFS.

This clonotype was recorded only once. The V gene is TRBV2, the J gene TRBJ1-2, with TRBD1 matching 8 bases. Germline assignment: CDR1 SNHLY and CDR2 FYNNEI. Trimming took 4 bases from V and 6 from J; bases not matched to a gene: 7. The CDR3 has 14 amino acids. The CDR3 region has the DNA TGTGCCAGCAGTGGGCGGCAGGGGGCTAATGGCTACACCTTC. Its protein is CASSGRQGANGYTF.

This clonotype was observed at least ten times. V is TRBV7-2 and J is TRBJ2-7; D is possibly TRBD1 (5 bases). V was trimmed by 4 bases and J by 4 bases, leaving 14 bases between them. Germline loops: CDR1 SGHTA, CDR2 FQGNSA. CDR3 size: 14 residues. This chain's CDR3 is CASSSLGHLYEQYF. The CDR3 bases are TGTGCCAGCAGCTCCCTAGGACACCTATACGAGCAGTACTTC.

Concerning this clonotype itself: A read error may explain this, as a much larger clone is one base away. The V call is TRBV7-9, the J call TRBJ2-5, with 8 bases identical to TRBD1. In germline, CDR1 is SEHNR, CDR2 FQNEAQ (reference sequence). CDR3 length equals 15 residues. Trimming cost V 5 bases and J 7 bases; bases outside gene matches: 12. Here the CDR3 reads CASSGLGQGRGTQYF. The DNA of the CDR3 is TGTGCCAGCAGCGGTTTAGGACAGGGCAGGGGGACCCAGTACTTC.

This clonotype was seen at least ten times. The rearrangement uses TRBV11-3 and TRBJ1-6, with D perhaps matching TRBD1 (5 bases). The CDR3 length is 14 residues. CDR1 is SGHNT, CDR2 YENEEA, per germline. V was trimmed by 5 bases and J by 6 bases, leaving 11 bases between them. CDR3 coding DNA: TGTGCCAGCAGCGGGGGTGGGGGTAATTCACCCCTCCACTTT. Amino acids: CASSGGGGNSPLHF.

This clonotype has at least ten counts. The CDR3 protein is CASSYSVLRLAGPQTSYEQYF. The CDR3 coding sequence is TGTGCCAGCAGTTACTCGGTCTTGCGACTAGCGGGGCCACAAACCTCCTACGAGCAGTACTTC. The chain uses TRBV6-2 or TRBV6-3 and TRBJ2-7; 11 nucleotides agree with TRBD2. V shed 0 bases and J 0 bases; nucleotides not matched to a gene: 16. Per the germline V gene, CDR1 is MNHEY and CDR2 is SVGEGT. This CDR3 is built from 21 residues.

Comments on this clonotype: A read error may explain this, as a much larger clone is one base away. The genes are TRBV9 and TRBJ2-1; unclear D gene. V gave up 0 bases and J gave up 5 bases, with 21 bases separating them. Germline values: CDR1 SGDLS, CDR2 YYNGEE. This CDR3 has 18 residues. CDR3 in DNA: TGTGCCAGCAGCGTAGACCTCAACTCTAGAGTCCCCCACAATGAGCAGTTCTTC. Translated, it gives CASSVDLNSRVPHNEQFF. The full variable domain, in which reference TRBV9 and TRBJ2-1 provide the parts outside the CDR3, is DSGVTQTPKHLITATGQRVTLRCSPRSGDLSVYWYQQSLDQGLQFLIQYYNGEERAKGNILERFSAQQFPDLHSELNLSSLELGDSALYFCASSVDLNSRVPHNEQFFGPGTRLTVL.

This clonotype showed up many times. This rearrangement joins TRBV6-1 to TRBJ2-7, with D maybe TRBD1 (5 bases). The CDR3 has 15 residues. Germline V gene lookup returns CDR1 MNHNS and CDR2 SASEGT. The V gene lost 5 bases and the J gene lost 2 bases, with 16 bases spanning the gap. CDR3: CASSPETQGTYEQYF. The CDR3, as DNA: TGTGCCAGCAGTCCAGAGACGCAGGGCACCTACGAGCAGTACTTC.

Many counts were recorded for this clonotype. This chain links TRBV27 with TRBJ2-7; 11 bases agree with TRBD2. Germline CDR1 reads MNHEY; CDR2 reads SMNVEV (reference sequence). Unmatched junction bases numbered 2, after V lost 5 bases and J lost 2 bases. This CDR3 region has 14 residues. This CDR3 reads CASSLLAGAYEQYF. The CDR3, as DNA: TGTGCCAGCAGTCTACTAGCGGGAGCCTACGAGCAGTACTTC.

This clonotype was recorded at least ten times. V gene TRBV10-2 combines with J gene TRBJ1-2; TRBD1 is a possible D gene (5 bases). Trimming left V 10 bases short and J 5 bases short, with 20 bases between. The CDR3 totals 14 residues. Germline V gene lookup returns CDR1 WSHSY and CDR2 SAAADI. The CDR3 DNA is TGCGCCACTGAGCGGGGGGATGGAGAATATGGCTACACCTTC. Translation: CATERGDGEYGYTF.

The chain has TRBV25-1 and TRBJ2-1, with TRBD2 matching 10 bases. CDR3 length: 16 residues. J was trimmed by 7 bases and V by 8 bases; bases with no gene match: 14. Germline V gene data show CDR1 as MGHDK and CDR2 as SYGVNS. CDR3 in amino acids: CASEKPERGGFNEQFF. For the CDR3, the DNA is TGTGCCAGCGAGAAGCCAGAGCGGGGGGGTTTTAATGAGCAGTTCTTC.

There are many counts of this clonotype. The rearrangement joins TRBV7-9 to TRBJ2-7; D is undetermined. Germline CDR1 is SEHNR and CDR2 is FQNEAQ (reference sequence). Trimming shortened V by 0 bases and J by 5 bases, and 20 bases separated the two germline ends. The CDR3 is 17 amino acids. The CDR3 loop is CASSLASGLYRENEQYF. CDR3 nucleotide sequence: TGTGCCAGCAGCTTAGCATCTGGGTTGTACAGAGAGAACGAGCAGTACTTC.

The rearrangement joins TRBV28 to TRBJ1-1, with a tentative D call TRBD1 (6 bases). Germline V gene data show CDR1 as MDHEN and CDR2 as SYDVKM. The CDR3 loop spans 15 amino acids. V was trimmed by 9 bases and J by 2 bases, leaving 19 bases between them. The CDR3 here is CASFRPGTLNTEAFF. Here the CDR3 DNA reads TGTGCCAGTTTTAGACCCGGGACACTTAACACTGAAGCTTTCTTT. Using reference TRBV28 and TRBJ1-1 for the parts outside the CDR3, the full variable domain is DVKVTQSSRYLVKRTGEKVFLECVQDMDHENMFWYRQDPGLGLRLIYFSYDVKMKEKGDIPEGYSVSREKKERFSLILESASTNQTSMYLCASFRPGTLNTEAFFGQGTRLTVV.

Many counts were recorded for this clonotype. The J gene is TRBJ1-2, the V gene TRBV13, with a tentative D call TRBD1 (6 bases). Germline V lookup: CDR1 PRHDT, CDR2 FYEKMQ (reference sequence). V was clipped by 0 bases and J by 13 bases, with 12 bases between them. This CDR3 is built from 12 residues. CDR3: CASSLGAGAFTF. CDR3 DNA sequence: TGTGCCAGCAGCTTAGGGGCAGGGGCTTTCACCTTC. Combining the CDR3 with reference TRBV13 and TRBJ1-2 gives the whole variable domain AAGVIQSPRHLIKEKRETATLKCYPIPRHDTVYWYQQGPGQDPQFLISFYEKMQSDKGSIPDRFSAQQFSDYHSELNMSSLELGDSALYFCASSLGAGAFTFGSGTRLTVV.

This clonotype has ten or more counts. The chain employs TRBV20-1 and TRBJ2-7; 8 bases line up with TRBD1. This CDR3 has 13 residues. Looked up from germline, CDR1 is DFQATT and CDR2 is SNEGSKA (reference sequence). V lost 5 bases to trimming and J lost 6 bases; unmatched junction nucleotides: 9. CDR3 protein: CSALPGQGTEQYF. The CDR3 DNA sequence: TGCAGTGCTCTACCCGGACAGGGAACCGAGCAGTACTTC.

This sequence joins TRBV27 and TRBJ2-3; no clear D gene. Germline CDR1 is MNHEY and CDR2 is SMNVEV (reference sequence). Trimming took 4 bases from V and 6 from J, leaving 14 bases between them. The CDR3 runs to 14 residues. The CDR3 sequence: CASSSRLELDTQYF. The CDR3 region has the DNA TGTGCCAGCAGTTCACGTCTAGAGTTGGATACGCAGTATTTT.

This clonotype has only a few counts. A much more abundant neighbour one base away suggests this may be a read error. The final CDR3 position lacks the conserved phenylalanine or tryptophan, pointing to a likely read error. The rearrangement uses TRBV28 and TRBJ1-5; D ambiguous. V lost 3 bases to trimming and J lost 7 bases, with 10 bases between them. This CDR3 comprises 13 residues. Germline CDR1 and CDR2: MDHEN and SYDVKM. The CDR3 sequence is CASSLGGQQPQHS. In nucleotides, the CDR3 is TGTGCCAGCAGTTTGGGAGGTCAGCAGCCCCAGCATTCT.

V gene TRBV5-1 combines with J gene TRBJ2-6; D uncertain. CDR1 and CDR2 from the germline V gene are SGHRS and YFSETQ. The CDR3 spans 17 residues. Trimming left V 4 bases short and J 0 bases short, with 14 bases between. The CDR3 spells CASSASVPNSGANVLTF. The CDR3 nucleotides are TGCGCCAGCAGCGCCTCCGTACCGAACTCTGGGGCCAACGTCCTGACTTTC.

In this sample, this clonotype turned up many times. V gene TRBV7-2 combines with J gene TRBJ1-2; no clear D gene. The CDR3 spans 14 residues. The V end lost 6 bases, the J end lost 4 bases, and 15 bases lay between the germline ends. The germline gives CDR1 SGHTA, CDR2 FQGNSA. CDR3 in DNA: TGTGCCAGCAGAAAGGACCTGGGTATCTATGGCTACACCTTC. Amino acids: CASRKDLGIYGYTF. The variable domain in full, completed from reference TRBV7-2 and TRBJ1-2, reads GAGVSQSPSNKVTEKGKDVELRCDPISGHTALYWYRQSLGQGLEFLIYFQGNSAPDKSGLPSDRFSAERTGGSVSTLTIQRTQQEDSAVYLCASRKDLGIYGYTFGSGTRLTVV.

At least ten counts were recorded for this clonotype. The rearrangement uses TRBV12-3 or TRBV12-4 and TRBJ2-7; tentative D call: TRBD2 (6 bases). V dropped 3 bases and J dropped 1 base, with 10 bases sitting between them. The CDR3 loop spans 14 amino acids. CDR3 in amino acids: CASSFSGVSYEQYF. DNA for the CDR3: TGTGCCAGCAGTTTTTCGGGGGTTTCCTACGAGCAGTACTTC.